This TCR beta chain derives from a study of blood T cells in healthy people across ages. Study background: Capture by template switching was about one barcoded beta molecule per two T cells.

Then a second PCR, running roughly 7 to 11 cycles, was carried out with a sample-barcoded 5' primer and a J-beta primer mix. In TCRdb, the 5' RACE reads were re-called with MiXCR into one record per CDR3 protein. The data hold some 900,000 distinct CDR3 sequences, with 25% to 35% observed a single time. Notes on the study in general: Age advanced and TCR beta diversity per million T cells fell, roughly linearly.

The V gene end was trimmed by 1 base and the J gene end by 2 bases; junction bases not matched to a gene: 3. Germline V CDR1 and CDR2: SGHTA, FQGNSA. The CDR3 contains 16 residues. This clonotype was counted at least ten times. The antigen is unknown. This chain connects TRBV7-2 to TRBJ2-1; 9 bases map to TRBD2. The source of this sequence is an elderly woman in good health. Sample: blood. CDR3 coding DNA: TGTGCCAGCAGCTTAGGTCGCGGGGGGGCCTACAATGAGCAGTTCTTC. It specifies CASSLGRGGAYNEQFF.